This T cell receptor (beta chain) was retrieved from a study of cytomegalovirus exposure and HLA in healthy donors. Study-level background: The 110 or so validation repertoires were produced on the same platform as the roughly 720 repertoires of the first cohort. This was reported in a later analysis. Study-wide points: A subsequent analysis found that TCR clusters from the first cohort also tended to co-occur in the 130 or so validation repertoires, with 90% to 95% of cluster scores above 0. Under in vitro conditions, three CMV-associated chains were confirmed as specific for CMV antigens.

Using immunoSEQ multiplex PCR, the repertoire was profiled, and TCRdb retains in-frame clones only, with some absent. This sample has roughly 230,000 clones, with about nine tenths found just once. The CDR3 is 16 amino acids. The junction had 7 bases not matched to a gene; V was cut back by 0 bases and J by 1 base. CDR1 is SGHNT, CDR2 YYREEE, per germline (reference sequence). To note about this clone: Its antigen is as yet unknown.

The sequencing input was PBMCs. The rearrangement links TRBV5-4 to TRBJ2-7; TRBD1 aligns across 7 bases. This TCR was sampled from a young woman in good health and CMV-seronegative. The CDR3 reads CASSLGDRRSSYEQYF. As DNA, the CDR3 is TGTGCCAGCAGCTTGGGGGACAGAAGATCTTCCTACGAGCAGTACTTC.